The 32 T cell receptor beta chains in this list originate from one sample, sequenced in a study of T cells after yellow fever vaccination (dated by TCRdb to 2018 to 2020). Explained via the paper, the treatment or condition label denotes: live attenuated yellow fever vaccine strain. Library creation used 5' RACE. The listed sequencing device is Illumina HiSeq 2500. Starting from the raw public reads, TCRdb applied fastp trimming at Q25, assembled clones with MiXCR and retained in-frame beta chains. CDR3 protein sequences are deduplicated, and each keeps its most common genes and DNA. This sample has around 47,000 distinct CDR3 sequences in its table, and approximately 6.3% of those were observed once. About 15% of the sample comes from the top ten. The material sequenced was CD8+ T cells not binding an NS4B(214-222) dextramer, sorted from PBMCs, taken 45 days after the yellow fever booster vaccination. The cell subset or site label of this sample denotes: NS4B epitope dextramer-negative CD8 T cells. The receptor set was obtained from a man in his thirties or forties who received the YFV17D yellow fever vaccine.

Many counts were recorded for this clonotype. The V gene is TRBV28, the J gene TRBJ2-1, with D perhaps TRBD2 (7 bases). The CDR3 runs 15 residues. Germline V lookup: CDR1 MDHEN, CDR2 SYDVKM. Trimming left V 1 base short and J 8 bases short, with 15 bases between. CDR3 sequence (DNA): TGTGCCAGCAGTTTATCAGGGAGAGGGGGGGATGAGCAGTTCTTC. This encodes CASSLSGRGGDEQFF.

Ten or more counts support this clonotype. The V gene is TRBV29-1, the J gene TRBJ2-7, with 8 bases aligning to TRBD1. The CDR3 covers 14 residues. With V trimmed by 4 bases and J by 2 bases, 7 bases remained unmatched. Germline loops: CDR1 SQVTM, CDR2 ANQGSEA. CDR3 sequence (DNA): TGCAGCGTTGTAAGTGGGACAGGAACCTACGAGCAGTACTTC. It yields the protein CSVVSGTGTYEQYF.

This clonotype came up a few times. The V call is TRBV7-8, the J call TRBJ2-5; TRBD2 agrees at 15 bases. The germline V gene has CDR1 SGHVS and CDR2 FQNEAQ. The CDR3 consists of 19 residues. J gave up 5 bases and V 5 bases, and 15 bases lay outside the gene matches. The CDR3 reads CASSPRTSGRVRGEETQYF. The DNA of the CDR3 is TGTGCCAGCAGCCCGCGGACTAGCGGGAGGGTACGGGGCGAGGAGACCCAGTACTTC.

This clonotype was observed a few times. The chain uses TRBV30 and TRBJ2-1, with D possibly being TRBD1 or TRBD2 (6 bases each). The CDR3 is 11 residues long. Germline-derived CDR1 and CDR2 are GTSNPN and SVGIG (reference sequence). V lost 5 bases and J 7 bases, leaving 9 bases between the germline ends. The CDR3 region is CAWLGGNEQFF. CDR3 DNA sequence: TGTGCCTGGTTAGGGGGGAATGAGCAGTTCTTC.

This clonotype was detected many times. The chain joins TRBV9 to TRBJ2-6; 9 bases map to TRBD1. The length of the CDR3 is 18 residues. With V trimmed by 0 bases and J by 0 bases, 4 bases remained unmatched. From germline, CDR1 is SGDLS and CDR2 YYNGEE. CDR3 DNA sequence: TGTGCCAGCAGCGTAGTTGGGACAGGGCCCTCTGGGGCCAACGTCCTGACTTTC. Its protein product is CASSVVGTGPSGANVLTF.

This clonotype was recorded only once. A clone one base away is much larger, so this may be a read error. This chain links TRBV9 with TRBJ2-1; maybe TRBD1 (6 bases). CDR1 is SGDLS and CDR2 is YYNGEE in the germline V gene. With 4 bases removed from V and 2 bases from J, the gap between germline ends came to 13 bases. The CDR3 has 15 amino acids. CDR3 in amino acids: CASSPHRVTYNEQFF. CDR3 DNA: TGTGCCAGCAGCCCGCACAGGGTGACCTACAATGAGCAGTTCTTC.

This clonotype came up many times. CDR3 residues: CASSPGVVVYEQFF. The CDR3 DNA follows: TGTGCCAGCAGTCCCGGGGTAGTGGTATATGAGCAGTTCTTC. V is TRBV28 and J is TRBJ2-1, with D possibly TRBD2 on 5 matching bases. This CDR3 comprises 14 residues. V lost 5 bases and J 8 bases, leaving 16 bases between the germline ends. The germline gives CDR1 MDHEN, CDR2 SYDVKM.

This clonotype showed up many times. The chain combines TRBV20-1 with TRBJ2-1, with D maybe TRBD2 (5 bases). The CDR3 has 15 amino acids. Trimming took off 3 bases at V and 2 bases at J, with 14 bases between the two ends. The germline CDR1 and CDR2 sequences are DFQATT and SNEGSKA (reference sequence). The CDR3 DNA sequence: TGCAGTGCTAGTGCTGGCCTAGCACCCTACAATGAGCAGTTCTTC. This gives the protein CSASAGLAPYNEQFF.

A few counts support this clonotype. This chain connects TRBV20-1 to TRBJ2-3; 9 positions match TRBD2. Germline CDR1 reads DFQATT; CDR2 reads SNEGSKA (reference sequence). V shed 0 bases, J shed 2 bases, and the junction held 9 bases outside the gene matches. This CDR3 is built from 17 residues. CDR3 in amino acids: CSARDRIAGASTDTQYF. The CDR3 DNA follows: TGCAGTGCTAGAGATCGGATAGCGGGAGCATCCACAGATACGCAGTATTTT.

For this clonotype: A single base separates this from a much larger clone, so it may be a read error. V is TRBV7-8 and J is TRBJ2-5, with D possibly matching TRBD1 (7 bases). This CDR3 comprises 16 residues. V lost 5 bases, J lost 2 bases, and 18 bases lay in between. Germline V CDR1 and CDR2: SGHVS, FQNEAQ. CDR3 sequence reads: CASSPTGEAIQETQYF. DNA of the CDR3: TGTGCCAGCAGCCCAACAGGGGAGGCGATTCAAGAGACCCAGTACTTC.

The sample holds many counts of this clonotype. The chain is built from TRBV20-1 and TRBJ2-7; D is possibly TRBD2 (6 bases). The germline gives CDR1 DFQATT, CDR2 SNEGSKA (reference sequence). There are 13 residues in the CDR3. Trimming shortened V by 4 bases and J by 2 bases, and 12 bases separated the two germline ends. The CDR3 sequence: CSAKTSSPYEQYF. The CDR3 bases are TGCAGTGCTAAGACTAGTAGCCCCTACGAGCAGTACTTC.

This clonotype was seen a few times. The CDR3 bases are TGTGCCAGCAGAGAGACTAGCGGGAGGGGTATTAAGCAGTTCTTC. Its protein is CASRETSGRGIKQFF. The rearrangement uses TRBV27 and TRBJ2-1, with TRBD2 matching over 14 bases. There are 15 residues in the CDR3. Germline CDR1 reads MNHEY; CDR2 reads SMNVEV (reference sequence). V lost 6 bases and J lost 11; bases outside the gene matches: 9.

The V and J genes are TRBV30 and TRBJ2-7, with D perhaps matching TRBD1 (6 bases). The ends were cut back, 5 bases at V and 1 base at J, with 9 bases in the middle. Germline CDR1 GTSNPN, CDR2 SVGIG (reference sequence). The CDR3 is 12 amino acids. The CDR3 DNA sequence: TGTGCCTGGGGGGGACAATCCTACGAGCAGTACTTC. The encoded protein is CAWGGQSYEQYF.

Many counts were recorded for this clonotype. V gene TRBV4-1 combines with J gene TRBJ2-5; D gene ambiguous. This CDR3 contains 15 residues. Germline loops: CDR1 MGHRA, CDR2 YSYEKL. Trimming removed 0 bases at V and 5 bases at J, with 13 bases between. Here the CDR3 reads CASSQDDGVWETQYF. The CDR3 nucleotides read TGCGCCAGCAGCCAAGATGATGGAGTTTGGGAGACCCAGTACTTC.

This clonotype was seen many times. The J gene is TRBJ2-2, the V gene TRBV5-5; no firm D call. CDR3 length equals 12 residues. V dropped 4 bases and J dropped 8 bases, with 9 bases sitting between them. CDR1 is SGHKS, CDR2 YYEKEE, per germline (reference sequence). The CDR3, as DNA: TGTGCCAGCAGCCCGGATAAGGGGGAGCTGTTTTTT. Its translation is CASSPDKGELFF.

This clonotype was counted ten times or more. This chain uses TRBV27 with TRBJ2-7, with D unclear. The CDR3 runs 14 residues. The germline V gene encodes CDR1 MNHEY and CDR2 SMNVEV (reference sequence). Deletions cut 0 bases from V and 2 bases from J, with 8 bases between. The CDR3 DNA reads TGTGCCAGCAGTTTATCCCCCAGCGCCTACGAGCAGTACTTC. This gives the protein CASSLSPSAYEQYF.

This clonotype was seen many times. The chain employs TRBV11-2 and TRBJ2-2; 8 bases line up with TRBD2. This CDR3 region has 16 residues. Germline lookup yields CDR1 SGHAT and CDR2 FQNNGV. V trimming: 6 bases; J trimming: 4 bases; junction bases outside the gene matches: 10. For the CDR3, the DNA is TGTGCCAGCAGTCCATTTGGACTAGCCGGCACCGGGGAGCTGTTTTTT. Amino acids: CASSPFGLAGTGELFF.

This clonotype was detected only a few times. This rearrangement joins TRBV30 to TRBJ2-1; D is unresolved. The germline CDR1 and CDR2 sequences are GTSNPN and SVGIG (reference sequence). CDR3 length: 12 amino acids. Trimming took 0 bases from V and 6 from J, leaving 6 bases between them. This CDR3 is CAWSVWANEQFF. The CDR3 DNA reads TGTGCCTGGAGTGTCTGGGCCAATGAGCAGTTCTTC.

This clonotype was seen repeatedly, ten times or more. The chain couples TRBV6-2 or TRBV6-3 to TRBJ2-3, with D unclear. V lost 2 bases, J lost 5 bases, and 11 bases lay in between. CDR3 length equals 14 residues. From germline, CDR1 is MNHEY and CDR2 SVGEGT. The CDR3: CASSYRAGEDTQYF. The CDR3 DNA reads TGTGCCAGCAGTTACCGGGCAGGTGAAGATACGCAGTATTTT.

This clonotype was detected ten times or more. The chain combines TRBV29-1 with TRBJ2-5; D possibly corresponds to TRBD2 (5 bases). The germline V and J ends were trimmed by 3 bases and 0 bases, with 8 bases remaining between them. This CDR3 has 13 amino acids. Germline V gene sequence: CDR1 SQVTM, CDR2 ANQGSEA. The CDR3 DNA reads TGCAGCGTTGATGAGGGCGACCAAGAGACCCAGTACTTC. Its protein is CSVDEGDQETQYF.

This clonotype was observed at least ten times. The rearrangement links TRBV12-3 or TRBV12-4 to TRBJ2-3; maybe TRBD1 (5 bases). Trimming removed 5 bases at V and 2 bases at J, with 17 bases between. The CDR3 sequence is 16 residues long. The CDR3 bases are TGTGCCAGCAGTCCCCAGGGCGGAGTAACCACAGATACGCAGTATTTT. It specifies CASSPQGGVTTDTQYF.

In this sample, this clonotype turned up many times. The CDR3, as DNA: TGCAGTGCCACGACAGGGGGGGAGACCCAGTACTTC. As protein: CSATTGGETQYF. The J gene is TRBJ2-5, the V gene TRBV20-1, with 9 bases fitting TRBD1. The CDR3 length is 12 residues. Germline loops: CDR1 DFQATT, CDR2 SNEGSKA (reference sequence). The V gene end was trimmed by 6 bases and the J gene end by 5 bases; junction bases not matched to a gene: 4.

This clonotype came up many times. The J gene is TRBJ2-1, the V gene TRBV4-3, with D perhaps TRBD2 (7 bases). Trimming removed 3 bases from V and 7 bases from J, with 13 bases in between. The CDR3 extends over 14 amino acids. The germline gives CDR1 LGHNA, CDR2 YSLEER. As DNA, the CDR3 is TGCGCCAGCAGCCAGCGGGGGCCTTGGAATGAGCAGTTCTTC. It translates to CASSQRGPWNEQFF.

J is TRBJ1-2 and V is TRBV12-3 or TRBV12-4; D might be TRBD1 (6 bases). The CDR3 has 15 amino acids. The V end was cut by 4 bases, the J end by 4 bases, with 16 bases between. CDR3 sequence: CASSSVHRAGYGYTF. As DNA, the CDR3 is TGTGCCAGCAGTTCGGTTCACAGGGCTGGCTATGGCTACACCTTC.

This clonotype showed up many times. This chain joins TRBV29-1 and TRBJ1-2; D gene unclear. The CDR3 contains 13 residues. With 2 bases removed from V and 1 base from J, the gap between germline ends came to 8 bases. CDR1 and CDR2 (germline): SQVTM, ANQGSEA. CDR3 loop: CSVESEVNYGYTF. CDR3 sequence (DNA): TGCAGCGTTGAATCTGAAGTTAACTATGGCTACACCTTC.

This clonotype was observed many times. The chain employs TRBV20-1 and TRBJ2-5; TRBD2 matches 7 bases. This CDR3 region has 17 residues. CDR1 and CDR2 (germline): DFQATT, SNEGSKA (reference sequence). V dropped 3 bases and J dropped 2; count of bases not matched to a gene: 15. The CDR3 nucleotides are TGCAGTGCTAGGAATTCGTATACCGGGAGGCTTCAAGAGACCCAGTACTTC. Protein product: CSARNSYTGRLQETQYF.

This clonotype was seen repeatedly, ten times or more. The rearrangement uses TRBV12-3 or TRBV12-4 and TRBJ1-1, with D possibly being TRBD1 (5 bases). The length of the CDR3 is 15 residues. V was pared by 5 bases and J by 2 bases, with 15 bases between. CDR3 region: CASSGGGVTNTEAFF. In DNA form, the CDR3 reads TGTGCCAGCAGTGGGGGTGGTGTAACTAACACTGAAGCTTTCTTT.

This clonotype was recorded at least ten times. The V gene is TRBV12-3 or TRBV12-4, the J gene TRBJ2-1; weak D call: TRBD1 (5 bases). The V and J ends lost 6 bases and 8 bases respectively, with 14 bases between them. This CDR3 has 13 amino acids. The CDR3, as DNA: TGTGCCAGCAGCTGGGGCGGCGGCGATGAGCAGTTCTTC. Amino acid sequence: CASSWGGGDEQFF.

This clonotype was recorded many times. The chain links TRBV5-1 to TRBJ2-7; D is unclear. In germline, CDR1 is SGHRS, CDR2 YFSETQ. This CDR3 spans 13 amino acids. Deletions cut 3 bases from V and 1 base from J, with 8 bases between. The CDR3 protein is CASSWDGSYEQYF. CDR3 nucleotide sequence: TGCGCCAGCAGCTGGGATGGGTCCTACGAGCAGTACTTC. Using reference TRBV5-1 and TRBJ2-7 for the parts outside the CDR3, the full variable domain is KAGVTQTPRYLIKTRGQQVTLSCSPISGHRSVSWYQQTPGQGLQFLFEYFSETQRNKGNFPGRFSGRQFSNSRSEMNVSTLELGDSALYLCASSWDGSYEQYFGPGTRLTVT.

This clonotype has only one observation. The J gene is TRBJ2-3, the V gene TRBV28, with 8 bases lining up with TRBD2. CDR3 size: 15 residues. Germline CDR1 reads MDHEN; CDR2 reads SYDVKM. J lost 0 bases, V lost 10 bases, and 9 bases had no gene match. The CDR3 DNA sequence: TGTGCCACTGAGAGTAGCGGGACGAGCACAGATACGCAGTATTTT. Its translation: CATESSGTSTDTQYF.

The table lists this clonotype with many counts. The rearrangement joins TRBV27 to TRBJ1-1; D ambiguous. With 4 bases removed from V and 11 bases from J, the gap between germline ends came to 20 bases. Germline CDR1 reads MNHEY; CDR2 reads SMNVEV (reference sequence). The CDR3 extends over 14 amino acids. For the CDR3, the DNA is TGTGCCAGCAGTTCCGGCGTGGAGCCACAGTTCGCTTTCTTT. It codes for CASSSGVEPQFAFF.

There are many counts of this clonotype. The J gene is TRBJ2-2, the V gene TRBV9; weak D call: TRBD2 (6 bases). CDR1 is SGDLS and CDR2 is YYNGEE in the germline V gene. Between the trimmed V and J ends, which lost 4 bases and 2 bases, there was a span of 18 bases. This CDR3 is 17 amino acids long. CDR3 loop: CASSLNLREPNTGELFF. As DNA, the CDR3 is TGTGCCAGCAGCCTCAACCTCCGGGAGCCAAACACCGGGGAGCTGTTTTTT.